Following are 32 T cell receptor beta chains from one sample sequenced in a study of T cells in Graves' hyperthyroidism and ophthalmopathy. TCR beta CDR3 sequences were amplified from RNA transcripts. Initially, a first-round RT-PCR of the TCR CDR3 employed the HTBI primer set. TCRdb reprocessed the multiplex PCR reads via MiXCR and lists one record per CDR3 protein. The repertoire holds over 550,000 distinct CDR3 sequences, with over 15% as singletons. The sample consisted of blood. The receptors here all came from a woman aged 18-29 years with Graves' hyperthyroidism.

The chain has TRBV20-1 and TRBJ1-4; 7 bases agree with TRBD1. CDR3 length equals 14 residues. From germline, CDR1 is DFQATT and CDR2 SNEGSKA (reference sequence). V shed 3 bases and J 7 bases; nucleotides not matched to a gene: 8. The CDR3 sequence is CSARATGMSEKLFF. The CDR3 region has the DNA TGCAGTGCTAGGGCGACAGGGATGAGTGAAAAACTGTTTTTT.

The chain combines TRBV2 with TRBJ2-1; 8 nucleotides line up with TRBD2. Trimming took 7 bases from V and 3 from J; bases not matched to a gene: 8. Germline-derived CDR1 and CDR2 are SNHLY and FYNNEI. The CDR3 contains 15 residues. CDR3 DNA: TGTGCCAGCACAAGAAGCGGGAGCGACTACAATGAGCAGTTCTTC. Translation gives CASTRSGSDYNEQFF.

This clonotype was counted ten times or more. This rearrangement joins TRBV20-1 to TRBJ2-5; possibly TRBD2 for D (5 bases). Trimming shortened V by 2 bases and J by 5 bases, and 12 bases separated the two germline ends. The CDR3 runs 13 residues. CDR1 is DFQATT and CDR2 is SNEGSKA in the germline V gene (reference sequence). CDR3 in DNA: TGCAGTGCTAGAAACCGGGAATGGGAGACCCAGTACTTC. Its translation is CSARNREWETQYF.

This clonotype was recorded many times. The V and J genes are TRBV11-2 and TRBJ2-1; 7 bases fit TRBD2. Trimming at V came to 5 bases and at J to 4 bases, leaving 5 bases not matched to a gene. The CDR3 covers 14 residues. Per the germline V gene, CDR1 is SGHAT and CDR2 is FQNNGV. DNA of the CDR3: TGTGCCAGCAGCCAGCGGACTAGTTACAATGAGCAGTTCTTC. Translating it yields CASSQRTSYNEQFF.

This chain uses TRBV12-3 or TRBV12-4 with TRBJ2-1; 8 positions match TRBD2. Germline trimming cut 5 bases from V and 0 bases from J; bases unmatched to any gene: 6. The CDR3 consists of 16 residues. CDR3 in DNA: TGTGCCAGCAGTCCTAGCGGGCCGAGCTCCTACAATGAGCAGTTCTTC. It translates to CASSPSGPSSYNEQFF.

CDR3 sequence (DNA): TGTGCCTGCCGGGACAGGGTTTACACCGGGGAGCTGTTTTTT. Translated, it gives CACRDRVYTGELFF. This sequence joins TRBV6-1 and TRBJ2-2; 9 positions agree with TRBD1. V lost 11 bases and J lost 3; bases outside the gene matches: 7. The CDR3 length is 14 residues. Germline V gene data show CDR1 as MNHNS and CDR2 as SASEGT.

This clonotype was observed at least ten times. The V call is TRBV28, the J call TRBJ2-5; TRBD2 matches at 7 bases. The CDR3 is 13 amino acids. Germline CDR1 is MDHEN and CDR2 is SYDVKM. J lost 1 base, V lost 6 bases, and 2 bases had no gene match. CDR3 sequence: CASRRTSQETQYF. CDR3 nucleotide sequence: TGTGCCAGCAGGCGGACTAGCCAAGAGACCCAGTACTTC.

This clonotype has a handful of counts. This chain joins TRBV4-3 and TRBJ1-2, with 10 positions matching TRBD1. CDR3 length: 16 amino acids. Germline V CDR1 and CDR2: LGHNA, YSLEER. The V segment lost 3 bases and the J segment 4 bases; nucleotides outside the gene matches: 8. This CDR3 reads CASSQDPGQGPYGYTF. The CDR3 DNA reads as TGCGCCAGCAGCCAGGACCCGGGACAGGGGCCCTATGGCTACACCTTC.

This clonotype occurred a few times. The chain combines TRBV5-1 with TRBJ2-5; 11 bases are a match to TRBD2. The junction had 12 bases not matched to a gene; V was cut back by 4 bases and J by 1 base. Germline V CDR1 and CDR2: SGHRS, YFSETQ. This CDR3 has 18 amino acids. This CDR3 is CASSRTPKTSGTQETQYF. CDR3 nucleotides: TGCGCCAGCAGCCGCACCCCCAAGACTAGCGGGACCCAAGAGACCCAGTACTTC. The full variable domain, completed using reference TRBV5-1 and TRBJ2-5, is KAGVTQTPRYLIKTRGQQVTLSCSPISGHRSVSWYQQTPGQGLQFLFEYFSETQRNKGNFPGRFSGRQFSNSRSEMNVSTLELGDSALYLCASSRTPKTSGTQETQYFGPGTRLLVL.

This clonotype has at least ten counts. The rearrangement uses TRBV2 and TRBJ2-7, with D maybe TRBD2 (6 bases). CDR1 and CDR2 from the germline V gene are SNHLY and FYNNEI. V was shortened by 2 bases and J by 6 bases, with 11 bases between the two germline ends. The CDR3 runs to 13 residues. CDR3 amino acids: CASSEPGESEQYF. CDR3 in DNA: TGTGCCAGCAGTGAACCGGGGGAGAGCGAGCAGTACTTC.

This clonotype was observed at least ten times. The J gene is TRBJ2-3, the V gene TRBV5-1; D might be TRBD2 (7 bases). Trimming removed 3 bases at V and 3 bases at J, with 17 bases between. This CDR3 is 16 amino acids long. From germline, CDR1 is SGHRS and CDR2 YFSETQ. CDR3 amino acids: CASSWKGGAVTDTQYF. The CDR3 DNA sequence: TGCGCCAGCAGCTGGAAGGGGGGGGCCGTAACAGATACGCAGTATTTT.

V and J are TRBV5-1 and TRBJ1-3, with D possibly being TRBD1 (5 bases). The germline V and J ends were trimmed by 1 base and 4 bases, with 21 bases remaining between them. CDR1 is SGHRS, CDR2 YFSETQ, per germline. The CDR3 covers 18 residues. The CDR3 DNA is TGCGCCAGCAGCTTGTCCGGGACCGCCGTCAGGTCCGGAAACACCATATATTTT. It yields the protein CASSLSGTAVRSGNTIYF.

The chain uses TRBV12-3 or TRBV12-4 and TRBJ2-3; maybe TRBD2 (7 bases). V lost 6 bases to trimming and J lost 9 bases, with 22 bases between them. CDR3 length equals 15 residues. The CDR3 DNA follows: TGTGCCAGCAGGCATGGGTGGGGGGGCCCGGGGACGCAGTATTTT. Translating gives CASRHGWGGPGTQYF.

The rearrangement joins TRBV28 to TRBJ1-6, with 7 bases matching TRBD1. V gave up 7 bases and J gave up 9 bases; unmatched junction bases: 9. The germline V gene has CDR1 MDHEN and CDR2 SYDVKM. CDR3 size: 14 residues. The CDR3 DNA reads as TGTGCCAGCAATTTCAGGGGGTTCGGTTCACCCCTCCACTTT. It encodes CASNFRGFGSPLHF.

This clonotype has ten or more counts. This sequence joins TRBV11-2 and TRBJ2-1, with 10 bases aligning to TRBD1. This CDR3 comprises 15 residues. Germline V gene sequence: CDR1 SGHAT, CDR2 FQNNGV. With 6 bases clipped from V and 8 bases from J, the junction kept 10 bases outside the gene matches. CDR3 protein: CASRLTGGGGYEQFF. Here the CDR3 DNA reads TGTGCCAGCAGATTGACAGGGGGCGGAGGATATGAGCAGTTCTTC.

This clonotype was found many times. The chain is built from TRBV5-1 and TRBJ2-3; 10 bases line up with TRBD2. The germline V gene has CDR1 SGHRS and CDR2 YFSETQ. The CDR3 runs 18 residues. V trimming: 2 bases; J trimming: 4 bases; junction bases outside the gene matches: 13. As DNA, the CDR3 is TGCGCCAGCAGCTTCTTAGGATCCGGGACTAGCGCTGCAGATACGCAGTATTTT. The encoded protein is CASSFLGSGTSAADTQYF.

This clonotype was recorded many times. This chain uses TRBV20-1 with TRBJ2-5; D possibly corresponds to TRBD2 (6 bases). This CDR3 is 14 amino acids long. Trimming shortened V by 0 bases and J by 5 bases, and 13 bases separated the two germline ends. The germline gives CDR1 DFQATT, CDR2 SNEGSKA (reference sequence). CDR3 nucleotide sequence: TGCAGTGCTAGAGATCAACTAGCCTGGGAGACCCAGTACTTC. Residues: CSARDQLAWETQYF.

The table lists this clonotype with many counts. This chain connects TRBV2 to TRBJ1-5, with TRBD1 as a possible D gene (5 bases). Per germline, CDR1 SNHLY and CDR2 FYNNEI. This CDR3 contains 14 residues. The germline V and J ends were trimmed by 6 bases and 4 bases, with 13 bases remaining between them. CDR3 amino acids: CASSERTRNQPQHF. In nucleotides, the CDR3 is TGTGCCAGCAGCGAAAGGACAAGGAATCAGCCCCAGCATTTT. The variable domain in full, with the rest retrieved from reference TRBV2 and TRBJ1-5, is EPEVTQTPSHQVTQMGQEVILRCVPISNHLYFYWYRQILGQKVEFLVSFYNNEISEKSEIFDDQFSVERPDGSNFTLKIRSTKLEDSAMYFCASSERTRNQPQHFGDGTRLSIL.

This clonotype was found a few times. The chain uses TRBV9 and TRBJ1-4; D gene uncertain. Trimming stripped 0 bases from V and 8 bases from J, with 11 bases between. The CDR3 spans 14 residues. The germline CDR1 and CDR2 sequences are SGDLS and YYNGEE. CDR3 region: CASSVAQQGEKLFF. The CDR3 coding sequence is TGTGCCAGCAGCGTAGCCCAACAAGGGGAAAAACTGTTTTTT.

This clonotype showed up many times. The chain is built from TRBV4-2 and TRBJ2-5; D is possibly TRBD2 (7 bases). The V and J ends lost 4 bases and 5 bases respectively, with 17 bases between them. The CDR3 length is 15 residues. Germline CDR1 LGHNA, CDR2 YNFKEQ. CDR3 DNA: TGTGCCAGCAGCCGCGAACGGGGGGCCGTGGAGACCCAGTACTTC. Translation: CASSRERGAVETQYF.

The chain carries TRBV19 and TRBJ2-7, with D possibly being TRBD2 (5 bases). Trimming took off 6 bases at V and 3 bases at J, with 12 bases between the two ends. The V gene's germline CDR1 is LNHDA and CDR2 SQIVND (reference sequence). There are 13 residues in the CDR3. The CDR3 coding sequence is TGTGCCAGTAGGGAGGACGGGAACTACGAGCAGTACTTC. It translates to CASREDGNYEQYF.

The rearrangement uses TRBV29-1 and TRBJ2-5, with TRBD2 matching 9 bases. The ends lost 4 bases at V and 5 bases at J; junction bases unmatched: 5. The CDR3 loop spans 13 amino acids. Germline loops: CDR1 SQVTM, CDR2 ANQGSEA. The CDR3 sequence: CSVAGLAGETQYF. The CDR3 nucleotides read TGCAGCGTTGCGGGACTAGCCGGCGAGACCCAGTACTTC.

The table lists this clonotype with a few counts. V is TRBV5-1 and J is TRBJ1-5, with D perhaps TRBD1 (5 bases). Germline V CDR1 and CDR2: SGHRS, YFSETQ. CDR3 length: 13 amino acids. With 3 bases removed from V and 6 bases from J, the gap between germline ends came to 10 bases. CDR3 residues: CASSSRVGQPQHF. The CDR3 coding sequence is TGCGCCAGCAGCTCCAGGGTGGGTCAGCCCCAGCATTTT.

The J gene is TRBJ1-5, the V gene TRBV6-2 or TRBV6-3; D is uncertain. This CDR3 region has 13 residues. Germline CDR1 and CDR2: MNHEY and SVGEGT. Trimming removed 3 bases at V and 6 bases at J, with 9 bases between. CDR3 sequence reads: CASSYFPLQPQHF. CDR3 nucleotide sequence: TGTGCCAGCAGTTATTTTCCTCTTCAGCCCCAGCATTTT.

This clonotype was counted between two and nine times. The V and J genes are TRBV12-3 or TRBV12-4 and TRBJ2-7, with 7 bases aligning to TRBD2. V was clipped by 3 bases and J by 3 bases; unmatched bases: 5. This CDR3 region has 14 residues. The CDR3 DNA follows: TGTGCCAGCAGTTTCGCGGGAGTCATCTACGAGCAGTACTTC. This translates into CASSFAGVIYEQYF.

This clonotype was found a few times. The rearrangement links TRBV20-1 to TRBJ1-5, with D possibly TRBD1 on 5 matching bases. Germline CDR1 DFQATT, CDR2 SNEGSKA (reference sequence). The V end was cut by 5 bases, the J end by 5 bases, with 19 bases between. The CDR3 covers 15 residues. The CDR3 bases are TGCAGTGCTTTAGAGGGGATACAATCGGATCAGCCCCAGCATTTT. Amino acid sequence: CSALEGIQSDQPQHF.

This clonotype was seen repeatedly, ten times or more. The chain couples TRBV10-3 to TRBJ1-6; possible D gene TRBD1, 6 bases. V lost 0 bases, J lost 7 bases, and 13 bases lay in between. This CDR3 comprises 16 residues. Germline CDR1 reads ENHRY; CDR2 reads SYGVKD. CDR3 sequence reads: CAISESMGANNSPLHF. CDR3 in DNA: TGTGCCATCAGTGAGTCGATGGGGGCAAACAATTCACCCCTCCACTTT.

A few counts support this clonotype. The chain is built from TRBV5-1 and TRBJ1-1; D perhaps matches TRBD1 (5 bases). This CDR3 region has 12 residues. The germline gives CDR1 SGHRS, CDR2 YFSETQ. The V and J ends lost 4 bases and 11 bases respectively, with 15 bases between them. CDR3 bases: TGCGCCAGCAGCCCCGACAGTCGTCGGGCTTTCTTT. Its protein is CASSPDSRRAFF.

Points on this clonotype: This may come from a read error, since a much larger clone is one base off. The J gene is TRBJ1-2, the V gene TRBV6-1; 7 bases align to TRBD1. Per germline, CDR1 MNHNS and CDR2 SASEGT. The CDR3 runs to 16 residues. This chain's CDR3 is CACSPTGRGWLYGYTF. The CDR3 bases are TGTGCCTGCAGCCCGACAGGGAGAGGGTGGCTCTATGGCTACACCTTC.

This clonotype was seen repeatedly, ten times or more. The chain's CDR3 is CASTWDGGRVGEQFF. The CDR3 nucleotides read TGTGCCAGCACCTGGGACGGCGGGAGGGTAGGGGAGCAGTTCTTC. The chain employs TRBV12-3 or TRBV12-4 and TRBJ2-1; 9 bases match TRBD2. The CDR3 sequence is 15 residues long. Germline trimming cut 7 bases from V and 10 bases from J; bases unmatched to any gene: 14.

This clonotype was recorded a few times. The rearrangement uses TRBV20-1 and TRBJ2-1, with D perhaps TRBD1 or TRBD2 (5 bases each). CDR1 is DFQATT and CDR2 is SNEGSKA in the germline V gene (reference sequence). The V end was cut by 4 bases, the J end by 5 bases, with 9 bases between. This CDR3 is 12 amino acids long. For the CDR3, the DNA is TGCAGTGCTACCGGGACGAACAATGAGCAGTTCTTC. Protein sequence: CSATGTNNEQFF.

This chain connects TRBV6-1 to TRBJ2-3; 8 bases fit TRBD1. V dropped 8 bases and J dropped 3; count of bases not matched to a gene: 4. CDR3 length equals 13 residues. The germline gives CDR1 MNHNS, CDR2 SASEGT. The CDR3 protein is CASRTGLTDTQYF. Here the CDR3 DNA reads TGTGCCAGCCGGACAGGGTTAACAGATACGCAGTATTTT.